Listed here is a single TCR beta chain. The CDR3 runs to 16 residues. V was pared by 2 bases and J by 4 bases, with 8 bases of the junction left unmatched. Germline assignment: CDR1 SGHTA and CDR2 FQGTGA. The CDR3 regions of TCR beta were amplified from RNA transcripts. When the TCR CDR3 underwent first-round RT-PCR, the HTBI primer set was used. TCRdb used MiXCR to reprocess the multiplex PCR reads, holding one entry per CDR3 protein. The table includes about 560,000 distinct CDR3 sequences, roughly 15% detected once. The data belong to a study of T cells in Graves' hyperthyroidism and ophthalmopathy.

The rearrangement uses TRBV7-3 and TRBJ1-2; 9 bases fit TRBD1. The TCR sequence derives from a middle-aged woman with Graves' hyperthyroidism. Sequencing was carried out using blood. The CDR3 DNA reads TGTGCCAGCAGCTTACTCGGGACAGGGCGGCTCTATGGCTACACCTTC. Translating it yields CASSLLGTGRLYGYTF.